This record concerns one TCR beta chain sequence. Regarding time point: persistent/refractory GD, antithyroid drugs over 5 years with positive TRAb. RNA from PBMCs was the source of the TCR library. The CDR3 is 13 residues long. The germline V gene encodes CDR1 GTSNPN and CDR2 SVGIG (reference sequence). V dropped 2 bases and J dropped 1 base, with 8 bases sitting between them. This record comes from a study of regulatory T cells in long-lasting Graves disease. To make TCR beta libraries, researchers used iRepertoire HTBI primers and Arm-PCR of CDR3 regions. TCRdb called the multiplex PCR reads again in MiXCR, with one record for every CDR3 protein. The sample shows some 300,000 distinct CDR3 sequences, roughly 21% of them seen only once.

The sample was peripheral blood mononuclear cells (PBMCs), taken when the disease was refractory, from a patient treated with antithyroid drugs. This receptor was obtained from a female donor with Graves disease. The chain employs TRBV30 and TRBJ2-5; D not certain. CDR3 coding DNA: TGTGCCTGGAGTTTTAGGACCCAAGAGACCCAGTACTTC. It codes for CAWSFRTQETQYF.